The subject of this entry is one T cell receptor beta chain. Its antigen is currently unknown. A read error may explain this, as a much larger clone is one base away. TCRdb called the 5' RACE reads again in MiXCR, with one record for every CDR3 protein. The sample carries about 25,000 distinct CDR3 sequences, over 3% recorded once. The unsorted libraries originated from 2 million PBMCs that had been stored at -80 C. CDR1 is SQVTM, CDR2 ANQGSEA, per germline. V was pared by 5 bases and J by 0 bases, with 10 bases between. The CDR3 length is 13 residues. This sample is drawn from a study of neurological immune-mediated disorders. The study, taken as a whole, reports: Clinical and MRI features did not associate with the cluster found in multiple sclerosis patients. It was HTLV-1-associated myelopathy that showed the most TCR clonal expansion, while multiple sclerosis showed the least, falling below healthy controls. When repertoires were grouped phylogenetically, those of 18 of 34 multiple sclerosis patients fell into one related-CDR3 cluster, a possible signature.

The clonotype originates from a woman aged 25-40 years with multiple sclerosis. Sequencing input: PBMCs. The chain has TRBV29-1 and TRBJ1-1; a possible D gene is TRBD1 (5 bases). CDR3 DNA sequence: TGCAGCGTTCACAGGTTAATGAACACTGAAGCTTTCTTT. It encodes CSVHRLMNTEAFF.